This TCR beta chain emerged from a study of CXCR3-negative and CXCR3-positive naive CD8 T cells. Per the germline V gene, CDR1 is MNHEY and CDR2 is SMNVEV (reference sequence). The CDR3 is made up of 11 amino acids. Through 5' RACE with UMI labels, the TRB cDNA libraries were prepared. One entry per CDR3 protein, without DNA, is what TCRdb gives after re-calling the 5' RACE reads. The listing records tens of thousands of distinct CDR3 sequences. The specimen was memory CD8+ T cells from blood. The receptor's source is a human donor in good health. Some clones in this sample may be carry-over from other donors' samples. The V gene is TRBV27, the J gene TRBJ2-7; TCRdb lists TRBD2, though no DNA is available to test this call. The CDR3 sequence: CASSGGYEQYF.